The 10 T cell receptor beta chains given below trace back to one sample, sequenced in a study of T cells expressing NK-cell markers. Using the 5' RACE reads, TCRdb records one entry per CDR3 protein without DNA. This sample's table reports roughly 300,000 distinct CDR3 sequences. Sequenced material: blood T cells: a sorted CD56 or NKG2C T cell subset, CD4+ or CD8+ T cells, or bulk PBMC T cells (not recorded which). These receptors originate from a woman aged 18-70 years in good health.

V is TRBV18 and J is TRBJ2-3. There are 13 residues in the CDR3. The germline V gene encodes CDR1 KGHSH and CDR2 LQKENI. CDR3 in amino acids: CASSPGVTDTQYF.

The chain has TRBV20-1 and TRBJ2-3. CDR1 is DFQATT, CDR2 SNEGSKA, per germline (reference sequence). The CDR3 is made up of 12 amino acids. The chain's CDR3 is CSEQRRTDTQYF.

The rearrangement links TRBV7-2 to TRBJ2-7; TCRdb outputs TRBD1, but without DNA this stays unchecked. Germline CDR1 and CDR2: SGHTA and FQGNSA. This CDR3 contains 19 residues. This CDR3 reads CASSLRRGSVGTGLYEQYF.

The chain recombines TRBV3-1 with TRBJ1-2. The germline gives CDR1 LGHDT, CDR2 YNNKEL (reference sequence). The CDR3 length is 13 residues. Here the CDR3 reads CASQRGPSYGYTF.

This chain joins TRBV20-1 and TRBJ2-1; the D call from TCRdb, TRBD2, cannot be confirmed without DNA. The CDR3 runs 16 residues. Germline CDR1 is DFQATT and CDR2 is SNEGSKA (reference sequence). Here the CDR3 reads CSASGSIAGGYNEQFF.

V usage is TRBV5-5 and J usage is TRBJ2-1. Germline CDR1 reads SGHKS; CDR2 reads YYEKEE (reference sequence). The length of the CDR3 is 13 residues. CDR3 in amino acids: CASSSQFYNEQFF. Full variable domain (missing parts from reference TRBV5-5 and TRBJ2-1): DAGVTQSPTHLIKTRGQQVTLRCSPISGHKSVSWYQQVLGQGPQFIFQYYEKEERGRGNFPDRFSARQFPNYSSELNVNALLLGDSALYLCASSSQFYNEQFFGPGTRLTVL.

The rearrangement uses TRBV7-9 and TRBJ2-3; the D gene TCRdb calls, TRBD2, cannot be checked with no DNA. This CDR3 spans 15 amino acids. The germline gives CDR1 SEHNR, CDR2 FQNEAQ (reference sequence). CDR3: CAREPSLGPTDTQYF.

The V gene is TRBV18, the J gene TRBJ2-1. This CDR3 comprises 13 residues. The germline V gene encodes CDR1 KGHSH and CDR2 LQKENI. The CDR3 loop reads CASSPGAELEQFF.

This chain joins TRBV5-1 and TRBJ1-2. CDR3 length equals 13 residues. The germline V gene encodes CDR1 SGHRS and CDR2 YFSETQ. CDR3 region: CASMPSGGYGYTF.

The CDR3 spells CASSFRLAGTYEQYF. The rearrangement joins TRBV7-9 to TRBJ2-7; TCRdb selects TRBD2, and the lack of DNA leaves this call unchecked. The germline gives CDR1 SEHNR, CDR2 FQNEAQ (reference sequence). The CDR3 contains 15 residues.